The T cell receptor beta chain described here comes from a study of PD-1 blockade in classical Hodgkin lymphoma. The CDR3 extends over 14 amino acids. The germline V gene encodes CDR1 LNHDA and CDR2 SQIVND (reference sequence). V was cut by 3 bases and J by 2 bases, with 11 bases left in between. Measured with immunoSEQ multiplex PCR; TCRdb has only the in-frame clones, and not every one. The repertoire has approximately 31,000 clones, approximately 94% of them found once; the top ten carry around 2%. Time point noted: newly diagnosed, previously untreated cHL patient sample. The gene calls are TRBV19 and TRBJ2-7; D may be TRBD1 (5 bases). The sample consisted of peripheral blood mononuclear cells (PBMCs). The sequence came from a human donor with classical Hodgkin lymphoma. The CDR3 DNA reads TGTGCCAGTAGTATCTGGCAGGGCCCCTACGAGCAGTACTTC. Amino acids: CASSIWQGPYEQYF.